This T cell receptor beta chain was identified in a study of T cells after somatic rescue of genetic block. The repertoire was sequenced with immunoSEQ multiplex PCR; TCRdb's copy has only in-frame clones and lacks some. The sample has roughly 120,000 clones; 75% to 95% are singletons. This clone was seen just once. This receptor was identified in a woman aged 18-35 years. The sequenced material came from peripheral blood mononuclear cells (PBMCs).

This CDR3 reads CASSQEAGSGANVLTF. The CDR3 nucleotides are TGTGCCAGCAGCCAAGAAGCGGGTTCCGGGGCCAACGTCCTGACTTTC. The chain employs TRBV9 and TRBJ2-6; a possible D gene is TRBD2 (6 bases). The CDR3 has 16 residues. The germline V gene has CDR1 SGDLS and CDR2 YYNGEE. The V end was cut by 4 bases, the J end by 4 bases, with 15 bases between.